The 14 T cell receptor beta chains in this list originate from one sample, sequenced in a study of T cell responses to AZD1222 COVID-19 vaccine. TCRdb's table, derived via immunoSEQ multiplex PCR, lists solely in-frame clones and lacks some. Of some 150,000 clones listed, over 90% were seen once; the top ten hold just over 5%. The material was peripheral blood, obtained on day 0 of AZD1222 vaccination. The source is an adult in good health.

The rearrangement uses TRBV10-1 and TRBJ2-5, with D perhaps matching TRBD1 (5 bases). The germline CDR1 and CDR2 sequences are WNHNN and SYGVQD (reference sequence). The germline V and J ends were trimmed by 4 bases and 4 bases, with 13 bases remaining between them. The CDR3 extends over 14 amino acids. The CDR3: CASSAAGYGETQYF. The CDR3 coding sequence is TGCGCCAGCAGTGCGGCAGGGTATGGAGAGACCCAGTACTTC.

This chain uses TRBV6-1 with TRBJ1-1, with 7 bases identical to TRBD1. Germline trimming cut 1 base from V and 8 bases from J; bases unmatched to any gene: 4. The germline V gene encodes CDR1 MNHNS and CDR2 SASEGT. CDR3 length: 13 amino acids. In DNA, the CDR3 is TGTGCCAGCAGTGAAGGGGCGGACAGGGAAGCTTTCTTT. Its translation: CASSEGADREAFF.

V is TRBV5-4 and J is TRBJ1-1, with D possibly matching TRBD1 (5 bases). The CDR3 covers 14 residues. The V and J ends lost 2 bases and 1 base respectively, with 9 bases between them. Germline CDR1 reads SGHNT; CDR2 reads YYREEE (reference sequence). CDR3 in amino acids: CASSFRVGNTEAFF. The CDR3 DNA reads TGTGCCAGCAGCTTCAGGGTAGGGAACACTGAAGCTTTCTTT.

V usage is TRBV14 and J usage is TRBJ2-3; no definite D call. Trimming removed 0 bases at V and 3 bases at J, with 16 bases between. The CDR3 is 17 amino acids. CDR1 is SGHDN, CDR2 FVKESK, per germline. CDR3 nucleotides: TGTGCCAGCAGCCAAGACGTGCGCAGTGGGCCGACAGATACGCAGTATTTT. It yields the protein CASSQDVRSGPTDTQYF.

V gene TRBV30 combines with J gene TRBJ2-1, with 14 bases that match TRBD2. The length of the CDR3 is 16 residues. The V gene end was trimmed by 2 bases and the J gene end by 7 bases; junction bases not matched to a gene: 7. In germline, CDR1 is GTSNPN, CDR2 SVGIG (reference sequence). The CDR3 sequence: CAWSQPGLAGENEQFF. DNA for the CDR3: TGTGCCTGGAGTCAACCGGGACTAGCGGGAGAAAATGAGCAGTTCTTC.

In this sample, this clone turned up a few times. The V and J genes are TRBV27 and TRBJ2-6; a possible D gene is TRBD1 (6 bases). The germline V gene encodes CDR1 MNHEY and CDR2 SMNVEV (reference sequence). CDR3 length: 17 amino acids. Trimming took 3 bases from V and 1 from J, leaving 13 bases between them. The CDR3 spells CASSFQSGESGANVLTF. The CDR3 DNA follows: TGTGCCAGCAGTTTCCAGTCAGGGGAATCTGGGGCCAACGTCCTGACTTTC.

This CDR3 reads CASSLGTGGAGKSPLHF. The CDR3 DNA reads as TGCGCCAGCAGCTTGGGAACAGGGGGCGCGGGGAAATCCCCCCTCCACTTT. The chain is built from TRBV5-1 and TRBJ1-6, with 9 nucleotides matching TRBD1. J was trimmed by 13 bases and V by 0 bases; bases with no gene match: 14. This CDR3 spans 17 amino acids. Germline V gene lookup returns CDR1 SGHRS and CDR2 YFSETQ.

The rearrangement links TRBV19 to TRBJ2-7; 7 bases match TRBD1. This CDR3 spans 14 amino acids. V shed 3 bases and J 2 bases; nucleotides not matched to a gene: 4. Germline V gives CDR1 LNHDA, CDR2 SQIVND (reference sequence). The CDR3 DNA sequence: TGTGCCAGTAGTATCCGGACAGGAACCTACGAGCAGTACTTC. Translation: CASSIRTGTYEQYF.

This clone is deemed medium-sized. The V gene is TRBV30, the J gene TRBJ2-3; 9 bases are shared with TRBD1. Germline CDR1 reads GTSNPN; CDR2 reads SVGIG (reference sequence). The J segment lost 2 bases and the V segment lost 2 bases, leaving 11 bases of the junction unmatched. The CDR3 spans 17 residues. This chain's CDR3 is CAWSPRSDRGFTDTQYF. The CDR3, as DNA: TGTGCCTGGAGTCCACGATCGGACAGGGGATTCACAGATACGCAGTATTTT.

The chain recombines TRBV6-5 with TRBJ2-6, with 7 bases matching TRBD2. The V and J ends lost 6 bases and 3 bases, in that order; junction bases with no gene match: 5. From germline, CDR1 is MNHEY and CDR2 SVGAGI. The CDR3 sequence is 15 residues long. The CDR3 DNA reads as TGTGCCAGCAGCCCGGGACTATATGGGGCCAACGTCCTGACTTTC. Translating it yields CASSPGLYGANVLTF.

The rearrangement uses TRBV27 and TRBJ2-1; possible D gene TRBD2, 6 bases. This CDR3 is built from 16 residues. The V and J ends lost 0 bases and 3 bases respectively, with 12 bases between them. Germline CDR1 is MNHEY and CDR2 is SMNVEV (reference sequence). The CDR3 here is CASSLSSGVGYNEQFF. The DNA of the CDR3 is TGTGCCAGCAGTTTATCGTCGGGAGTAGGCTACAATGAGCAGTTCTTC.

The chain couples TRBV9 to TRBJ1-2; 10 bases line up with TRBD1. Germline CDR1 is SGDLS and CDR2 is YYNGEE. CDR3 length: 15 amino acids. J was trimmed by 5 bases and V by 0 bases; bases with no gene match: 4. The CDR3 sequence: CASSVATGGGYGYTF. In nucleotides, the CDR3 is TGTGCCAGCAGCGTAGCGACAGGGGGCGGGTATGGCTACACCTTC.

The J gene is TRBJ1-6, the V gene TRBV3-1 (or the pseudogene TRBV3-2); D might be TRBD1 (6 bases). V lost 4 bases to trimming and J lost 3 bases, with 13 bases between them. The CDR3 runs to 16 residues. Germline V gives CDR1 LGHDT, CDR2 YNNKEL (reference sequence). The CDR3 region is CASSPKGGHYNSPLHF. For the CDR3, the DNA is TGTGCCAGCAGCCCAAAAGGGGGGCACTATAATTCACCCCTCCACTTT.

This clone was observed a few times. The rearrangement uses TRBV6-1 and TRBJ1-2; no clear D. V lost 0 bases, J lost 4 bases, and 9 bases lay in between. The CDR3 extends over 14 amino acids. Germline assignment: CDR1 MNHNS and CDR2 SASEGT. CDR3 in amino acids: CASSEASNVYGYTF. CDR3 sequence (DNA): TGTGCCAGCAGTGAAGCCTCCAACGTCTATGGCTACACCTTC.